This T cell receptor (beta chain) was sequenced for a study of blood T cell repertoires in COVID-19. Background on the study: Acute and convalescent COVID-19 specimens originated in the United States, Italy and Spain. The analysed material was cDNA or gDNA that came from T cells, B-cell-depleted T cells, or PBMCs.

CDR3 length equals 20 residues. The ends lost 0 bases at V and 1 base at J; junction bases unmatched: 9. Germline lookup yields CDR1 LGHDT and CDR2 YNNKEL (reference sequence). Original analysis: Estimation of nucleated cell counts was performed using reference gene primer amplification. Profiling relied on immunoSEQ multiplex PCR, and the TCRdb table lists in-frame clones only, not all of them. For V, J and clone size, that table is used; D and trimming come from the DNA. The sample contains about 160,000 clones, 70% to 90% of which appear only once. The genes are TRBV3-1 (or the pseudogene TRBV3-2) and TRBJ2-3; 14 bases are shared with TRBD2. The clonotype was recovered from a woman aged 45 to 65 with COVID-19, enrolled during active disease. Source material: peripheral blood. For the CDR3, the DNA is TGTGCCAGCAGCCAAGATTCAAGACTAGCGGGGGGGCGTGGCACAGATACGCAGTATTTT. Amino acids: CASSQDSRLAGGRGTDTQYF.